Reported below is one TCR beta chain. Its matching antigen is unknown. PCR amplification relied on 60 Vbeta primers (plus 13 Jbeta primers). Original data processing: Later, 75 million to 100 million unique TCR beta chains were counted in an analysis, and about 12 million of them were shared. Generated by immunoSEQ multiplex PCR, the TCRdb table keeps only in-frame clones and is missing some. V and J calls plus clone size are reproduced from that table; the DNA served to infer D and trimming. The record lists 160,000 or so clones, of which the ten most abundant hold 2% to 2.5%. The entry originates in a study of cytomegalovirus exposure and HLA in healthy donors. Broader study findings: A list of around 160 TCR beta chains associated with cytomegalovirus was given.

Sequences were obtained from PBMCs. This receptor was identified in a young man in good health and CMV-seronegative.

CDR3 protein: CASTDLRADTEAFF. The CDR3 nucleotides read TGTGCCAGCACCGATCTCAGGGCAGACACTGAAGCTTTCTTT. The J gene is TRBJ1-1, the V gene TRBV6-5, with D perhaps matching TRBD1 (5 bases). Germline loops: CDR1 MNHEY, CDR2 SVGAGI. The CDR3 has 14 residues. Trimming removed 7 bases at V and 3 bases at J, with 15 bases between.